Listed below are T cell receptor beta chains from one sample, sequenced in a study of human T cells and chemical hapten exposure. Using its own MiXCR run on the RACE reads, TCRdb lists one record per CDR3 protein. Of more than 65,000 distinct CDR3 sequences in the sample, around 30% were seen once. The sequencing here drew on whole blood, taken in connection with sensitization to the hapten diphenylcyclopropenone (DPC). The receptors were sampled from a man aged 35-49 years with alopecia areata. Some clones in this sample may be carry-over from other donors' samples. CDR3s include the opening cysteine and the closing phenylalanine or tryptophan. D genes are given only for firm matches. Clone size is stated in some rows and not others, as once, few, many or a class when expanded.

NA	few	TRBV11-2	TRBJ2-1	CASSLDRGLAFF	TGTGCCAGCAGCTTAGATAGGGGGTTGGCGTTCTTC
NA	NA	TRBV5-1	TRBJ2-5	CASSEDSQETQYF	TGCGCCAGCAGCGAGGACAGCCAAGAGACCCAGTACTTC
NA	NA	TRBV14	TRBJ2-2	CASSQDGQRTGELFF	TGTGCCAGCAGCCAAGATGGGCAGCGCACCGGGGAGCTGTTTTTT
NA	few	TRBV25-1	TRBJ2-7	CATTKTGNFNEQYF	TGTGCCACCACGAAAACCGGGAATTTCAACGAGCAGTACTTC
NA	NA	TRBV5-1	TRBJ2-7	CASSLGLESYEQYF	TGCGCCAGCAGCTTGGGACTCGAATCCTACGAGCAGTACTTC
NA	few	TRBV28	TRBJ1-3	CASSRWSSGNTIYF	TGTGCCAGCAGCCGGTGGAGCTCTGGAAACACCATATATTTT
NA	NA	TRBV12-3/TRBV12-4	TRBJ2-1	CASSLTLPTLTLPNNEQFF	TGTGCCAGCAGTTTGACACTTCCCACCTTGACACTTCCCAACAATGAGCAGTTCTTC
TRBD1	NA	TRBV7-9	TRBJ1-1	CASSLGQGVNTEAFF	TGTGCCAGCAGCTTAGGGCAGGGGGTGAACACTGAAGCTTTCTTT
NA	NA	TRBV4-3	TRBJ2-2	CASSQDLRGTGELFF	TGCGCCAGCAGCCAAGATCTCCGGGGTACCGGGGAGCTGTTTTTT
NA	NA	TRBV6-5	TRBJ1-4	CASSRNRATNEKLFF	TGTGCCAGCAGTCGCAACCGGGCCACTAATGAAAAACTGTTTTTT
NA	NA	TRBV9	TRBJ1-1	CASSVGQSTEAFF	TGTGCCAGCAGCGTTGGACAGAGCACTGAAGCTTTCTTT
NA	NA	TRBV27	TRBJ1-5	CASSPLRGSHQPQHF	TGTGCCAGCAGCCCACTTAGGGGGTCGCATCAGCCCCAGCATTTT
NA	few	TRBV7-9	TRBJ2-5	CASSLVVGGLSETQYF	TGTGCCAGCAGCTTAGTAGTTGGAGGACTTTCAGAGACCCAGTACTTC
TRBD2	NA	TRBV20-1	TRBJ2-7	CSAPGTSRYEQYF	TGCAGTGCTCCCGGGACTAGCAGATACGAGCAGTACTTC
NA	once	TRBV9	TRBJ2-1	CASSVTPSWDEQFF	TGTGCCAGCAGCGTCACCCCTAGCTGGGATGAGCAGTTCTTC
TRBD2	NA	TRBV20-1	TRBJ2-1	CSANKPGQREGRIRNEQFF	TGCAGTGCTAACAAACCCGGCCAGCGGGAGGGCCGGATAAGAAATGAGCAGTTCTTC
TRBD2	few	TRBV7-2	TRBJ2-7	CASSPGGTYEQYF	TGTGCCAGCAGCCCGGGGGGTACCTACGAGCAGTACTTC
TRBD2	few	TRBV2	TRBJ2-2	CASRPGLAGIGELFF	TGTGCCAGCAGGCCGGGACTAGCGGGAATCGGGGAGCTGTTTTTT
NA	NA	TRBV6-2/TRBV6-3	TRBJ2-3	CASSSSIGASPGDTQYF	TGTGCCAGCAGTTCATCGATCGGGGCTAGCCCTGGGGATACGCAGTATTTT
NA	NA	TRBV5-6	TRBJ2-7	CASTHRAYSYEQYF	TGTGCCAGCACCCACAGGGCGTACTCCTACGAGCAGTACTTC
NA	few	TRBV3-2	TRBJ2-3	CASSPRTASGRGKSTDTQYF	TGTGCCAGCAGCCCCAGAACGGCTAGCGGGAGAGGAAAGAGCACAGATACGCAGTATTTT
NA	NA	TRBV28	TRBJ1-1	CASSLFSGSSTEAFF	TGTGCCAGCAGCTTATTCTCAGGTAGTTCCACTGAAGCTTTCTTT
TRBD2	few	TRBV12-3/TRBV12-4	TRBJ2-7	CASSLMGLVVGYEQYF	TGTGCCAGCAGTTTAATGGGACTAGTCGTGGGGTACGAGCAGTACTTC
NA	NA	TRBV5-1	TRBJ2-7	CASSPTVAGAAGEQYF	TGCGCCAGCAGCCCGACTGTCGCGGGCGCGGCGGGGGAGCAGTACTTC
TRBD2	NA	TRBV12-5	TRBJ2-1	CASGLSLAAAGEQFF	TGTGCTAGTGGTTTGTCACTAGCGGCTGCAGGAGAGCAGTTCTTC
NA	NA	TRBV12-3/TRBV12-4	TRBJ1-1	CASSAGSTANTEAFF	TGTGCCAGCAGCGCCGGCTCGACCGCGAACACTGAAGCTTTCTTT
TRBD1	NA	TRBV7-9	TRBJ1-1	CASSLGRGPTNTETFF	TGTGCCAGCAGCTTAGGTAGGGGGCCGACGAACACTGAAACTTTCTTT
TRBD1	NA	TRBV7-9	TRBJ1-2	CASSPRDSRLFNYGYTF	TGTGCCAGCAGCCCCCGGGACAGCCGCTTATTTAACTATGGCTACACCTTC
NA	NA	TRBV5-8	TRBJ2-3	CASSFRTSRADTQYF	TGTGCCAGCAGCTTCCGTACTAGCAGGGCAGATACGCAGTATTTT
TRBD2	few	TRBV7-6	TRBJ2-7	CASSTMLRASGVYEQYF	TGTGCCAGCAGCACAATGTTAAGGGCTAGCGGGGTCTACGAGCAGTACTTC
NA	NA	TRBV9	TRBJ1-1	CASSGSRAQGTEAFF	TGTGCCAGCAGCGGATCGCGGGCCCAGGGCACTGAAGCTTTCTTT
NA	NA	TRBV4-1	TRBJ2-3	CASSQERTPGGAQYF	TGCGCCAGCAGCCAAGAAAGAACGCCGGGGGGCGCGCAGTATTTT
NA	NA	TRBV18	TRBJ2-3	CASSPQADTQYF	TGTGCCAGCTCACCCCAGGCGGATACGCAGTATTTT
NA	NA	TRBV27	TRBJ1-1	CASSSTGEKRVF	TGTGCCAGCAGTTCCACCGGGGAGAAGAGGGTCTTT
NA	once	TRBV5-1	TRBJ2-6	CASSYGRVAGANVLTF	TGCGCCAGCAGCTACGGCAGGGTTGCTGGGGCCAACGTCCTGACTTTC
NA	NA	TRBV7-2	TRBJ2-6	CASSFFWAAGANVLTF	TGTGCCAGCAGCTTCTTTTGGGCGGCTGGGGCCAACGTCCTGACTTTC
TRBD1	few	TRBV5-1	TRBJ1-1	CASSLTGTTEAFF	TGCGCCAGCAGCCTGACAGGGACCACTGAAGCTTTCTTT
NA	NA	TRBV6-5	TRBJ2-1	CASSNTGSWLGNEQFF	TGTGCCAGCAGTAACACAGGGTCGTGGTTGGGCAATGAGCAGTTCTTC
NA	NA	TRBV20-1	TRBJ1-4	CSARGDTNEKLFF	TGCAGTGCTAGAGGGGATACTAATGAAAAACTGTTTTTT
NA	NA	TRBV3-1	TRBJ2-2	CASSQDLPGAGVGGELFF	TGTGCCAGCAGCCAAGATCTCCCCGGAGCGGGTGTGGGCGGGGAGCTGTTTTTT
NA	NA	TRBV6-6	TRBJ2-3	CASRREGSTDTQYF	TGTGCCAGCAGACGCGAAGGTAGCACAGATACGCAGTATTTT
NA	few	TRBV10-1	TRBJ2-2	CASSDIQGSDTGELFF	TGCGCCAGCAGTGATATACAGGGTTCGGACACCGGGGAGCTGTTTTTT
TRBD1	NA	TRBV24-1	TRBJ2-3	CATSDLWGTGSTDTQYF	TGTGCCACCAGTGATTTGTGGGGGACAGGGAGCACAGATACGCAGTATTTT
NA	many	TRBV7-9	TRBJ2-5	CASSQNTGLETQYF	TGTGCCAGCAGCCAGAATACAGGGCTGGAGACCCAGTACTTC
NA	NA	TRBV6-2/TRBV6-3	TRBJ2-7	CASSDTPDGAEQYF	TGTGCCAGCAGTGACACCCCGGACGGGGCCGAGCAGTACTTC
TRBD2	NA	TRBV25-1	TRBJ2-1	CASTGTSRFNEQFF	TGTGCCAGCACCGGGACTAGCAGGTTCAATGAGCAGTTCTTC
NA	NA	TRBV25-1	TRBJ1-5	CASLIPYSNQPQHF	TGTGCCAGCCTAATACCGTATAGCAATCAGCCCCAGCATTTT
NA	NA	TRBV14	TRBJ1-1	CASSHWRGDTETFF	TGTGCCAGCAGCCATTGGAGGGGGGACACTGAAACTTTCTTT
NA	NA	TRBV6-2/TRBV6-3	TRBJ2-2	CASRERIFDGELFF	TGTGCCAGCAGGGAGCGAATTTTTGACGGGGAGCTGTTTTTT
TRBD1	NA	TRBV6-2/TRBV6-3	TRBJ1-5	CASSRSTGGGQPQHF	TGTGCCAGCAGCCGATCGACAGGGGGAGGGCAGCCCCAGCATTTT
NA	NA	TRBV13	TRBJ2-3	CASSLAHPSYRTDTQYF	TGTGCCAGCAGCTTAGCCCACCCCTCATATCGAACAGATACGCAGTATTTT